This T cell receptor (beta chain) came from a study of T cells after yellow fever vaccination. Using its own MiXCR run on the 5' RACE reads, TCRdb lists one record per CDR3 protein. The sample consists of around 310,000 distinct CDR3 sequences, over 8% of them appearing once. The V segment lost 5 bases and the J segment 4 bases; nucleotides outside the gene matches: 7. CDR3 length: 15 residues. Germline loops: CDR1 KGHSH, CDR2 LQKENI. This clonotype was recorded a few times. The target antigen is unknown. General study findings and limits: The CD4 and CD8 compartments had a small share of their clonotypes in common.

The sequencing used PBMCs, collected on the day of the first yellow fever vaccination. The source of this sequence is a man younger than 30 who received the YFV17D yellow fever vaccine. The V gene is TRBV18, the J gene TRBJ1-2; 10 nucleotides line up with TRBD1. CDR3 DNA sequence: TGTGCCAGCTCATCCGGGACAGGGGTCCCCTATGGCTACACCTTC. Protein: CASSSGTGVPYGYTF.